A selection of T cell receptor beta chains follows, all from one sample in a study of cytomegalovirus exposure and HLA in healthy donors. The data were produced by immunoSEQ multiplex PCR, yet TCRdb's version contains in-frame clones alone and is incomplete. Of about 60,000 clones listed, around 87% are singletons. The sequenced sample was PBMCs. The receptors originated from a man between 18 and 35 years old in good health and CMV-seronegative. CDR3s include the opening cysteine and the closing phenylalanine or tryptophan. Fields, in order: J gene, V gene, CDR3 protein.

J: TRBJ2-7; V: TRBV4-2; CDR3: CASSLVGVDGDEQYF
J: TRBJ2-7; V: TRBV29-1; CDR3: CSVLSLGGSYEQYF
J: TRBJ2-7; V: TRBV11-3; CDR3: CASSLRTGTYEQYF
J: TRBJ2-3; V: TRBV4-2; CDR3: CASSQATGDTQYF
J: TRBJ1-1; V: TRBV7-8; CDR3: CASSLGRVNTEAFF
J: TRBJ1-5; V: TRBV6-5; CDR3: CASSYGQLSNQPQHF
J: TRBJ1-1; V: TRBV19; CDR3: CASSKGQPNTEAFF
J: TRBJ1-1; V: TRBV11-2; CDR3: CASRPGIWAAMNTEAFF
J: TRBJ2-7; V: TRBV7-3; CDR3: CASSRDTSYEQYF
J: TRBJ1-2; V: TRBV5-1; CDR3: CASSLAGGYGYTF
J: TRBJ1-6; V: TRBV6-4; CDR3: CATSRAADNSPLHF
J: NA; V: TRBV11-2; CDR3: CASSPNRGTYEQYF
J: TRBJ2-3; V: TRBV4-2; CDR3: CASSQEIGEGLTDTQYF
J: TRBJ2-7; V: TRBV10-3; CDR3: CAISVQRTGPPQSYEQYF
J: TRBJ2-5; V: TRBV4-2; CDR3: CASSPPGQGLIGETQYF
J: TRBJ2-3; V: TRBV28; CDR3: CASSGGWSGGSTDTQYF
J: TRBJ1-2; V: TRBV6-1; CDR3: CASSATGGWYGYTF
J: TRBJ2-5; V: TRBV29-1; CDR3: CSVGRTNLQETQYF
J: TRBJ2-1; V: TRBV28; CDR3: CASIGGVAEYNEQFF
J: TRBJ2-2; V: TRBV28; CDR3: CASSSLPLAGGLGDTGELFF
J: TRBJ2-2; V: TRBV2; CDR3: CASSPDRDGNTGELFF
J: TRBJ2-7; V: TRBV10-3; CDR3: CAISASGGSYEQYF
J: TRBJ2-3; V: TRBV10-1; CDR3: CASSRGTADTQYF
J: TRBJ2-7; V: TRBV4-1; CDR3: CASSQEGPDYEQYF
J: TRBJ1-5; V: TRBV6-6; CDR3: CASSGQGSNQPQHF
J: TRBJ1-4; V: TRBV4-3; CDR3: CASSQDLGTGVEKLFF
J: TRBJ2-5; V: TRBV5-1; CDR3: CASSNDREETQYF